This TCR beta chain was observed in a study of siplizumab effects on memory and regulatory T cells. CDR3 length: 16 residues. Trimming stripped 5 bases from V and 4 bases from J, with 20 bases between. Germline V CDR1 and CDR2: SGHTA, FQGNSA. Comment on this clone: Antigen specificity is unknown.

General study findings and limits: In siplizumab conditions, mappable alloreactive CD4+ clones averaged about 69% Treg-derived, against around 30% in controls.

Sequenced by immunoSEQ multiplex PCR; TCRdb stores in-frame clones only, minus some. The sample includes about 100,000 clones, approximately 91% of them seen just once. The sequencing sample was made of non-Treg CD4+ T cells sorted from blood. This chain connects TRBV7-2 to TRBJ2-5; weak D call: TRBD2 (5 bases). The TCR comes from a human donor in good health. Written as DNA, the CDR3 is TGTGCCAGCAGCCCTCGAGCTAGCCCTTTGGGAGAGACCCAGTACTTC. This codes for CASSPRASPLGETQYF.